This T cell receptor beta chain came from a study of blood T cells in healthy people across ages. Study-level results: Naive CD4+ cells and diversity were both higher in long-lived donors than in aged donors.

Isolation per sample recovered at least 7 million PBMCs. Combining a sample-barcoded 5' primer with a J-beta primer mix, a second PCR ran for roughly 6 to 12 cycles. In TCRdb, the 5' RACE reads were re-called with MiXCR into one record per CDR3 protein. The table shows over 600,000 distinct CDR3 sequences, with approximately 40% occurring only once. Note on this clonotype: What it binds is unknown.

J lost 0 bases, V lost 0 bases, and 4 bases had no gene match. The germline gives CDR1 SGHAT, CDR2 FQNNGV. The CDR3 length is 16 residues. The TCR comes from an elderly man in good health. The chain recombines TRBV11-2 with TRBJ2-7; 8 bases align to TRBD2. The sample consisted of blood. CDR3 region: CASSLDREGFSYEQYF. For the CDR3, the DNA is TGTGCCAGCAGCTTAGATCGGGAGGGATTCTCCTACGAGCAGTACTTC.